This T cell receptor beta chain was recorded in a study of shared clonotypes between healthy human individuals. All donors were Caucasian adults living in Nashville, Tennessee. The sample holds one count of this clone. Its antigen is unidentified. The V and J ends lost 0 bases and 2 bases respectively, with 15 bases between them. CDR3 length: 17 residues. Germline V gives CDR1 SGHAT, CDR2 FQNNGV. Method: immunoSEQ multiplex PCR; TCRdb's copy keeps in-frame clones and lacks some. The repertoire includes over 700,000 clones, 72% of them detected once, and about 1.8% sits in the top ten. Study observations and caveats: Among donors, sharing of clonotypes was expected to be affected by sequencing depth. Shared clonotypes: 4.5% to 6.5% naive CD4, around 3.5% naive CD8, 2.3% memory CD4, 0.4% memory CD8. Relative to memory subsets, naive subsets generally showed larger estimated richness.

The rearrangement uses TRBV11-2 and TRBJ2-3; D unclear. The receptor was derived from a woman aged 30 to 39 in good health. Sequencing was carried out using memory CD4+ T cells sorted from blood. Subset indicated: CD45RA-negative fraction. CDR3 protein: CASSLDGWLEDTDTQYF. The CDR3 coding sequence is TGTGCCAGCAGCTTAGATGGGTGGCTAGAAGACACAGATACGCAGTATTTT.